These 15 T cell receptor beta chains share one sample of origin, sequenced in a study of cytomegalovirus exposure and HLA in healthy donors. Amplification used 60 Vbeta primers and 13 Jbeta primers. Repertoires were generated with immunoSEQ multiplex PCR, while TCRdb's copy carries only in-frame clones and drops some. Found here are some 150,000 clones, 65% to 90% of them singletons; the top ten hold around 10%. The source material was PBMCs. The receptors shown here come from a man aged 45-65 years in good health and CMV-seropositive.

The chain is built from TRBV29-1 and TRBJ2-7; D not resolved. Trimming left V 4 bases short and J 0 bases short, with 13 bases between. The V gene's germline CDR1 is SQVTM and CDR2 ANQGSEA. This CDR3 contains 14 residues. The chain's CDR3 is CSVALGLSSYEQYF. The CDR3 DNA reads TGCAGCGTTGCTTTGGGCCTTAGCTCCTACGAGCAGTACTTC.

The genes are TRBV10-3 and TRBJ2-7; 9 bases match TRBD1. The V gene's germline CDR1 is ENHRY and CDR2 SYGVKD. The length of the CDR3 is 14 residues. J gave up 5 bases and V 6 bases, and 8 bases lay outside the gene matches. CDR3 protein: CAISRDREGHEQYF. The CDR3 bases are TGTGCCATCAGCAGGGACAGGGAAGGCCACGAGCAGTACTTC.

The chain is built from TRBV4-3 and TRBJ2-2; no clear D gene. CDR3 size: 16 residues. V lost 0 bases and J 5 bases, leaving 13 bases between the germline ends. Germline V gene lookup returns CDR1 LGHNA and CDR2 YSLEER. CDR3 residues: CASSQEGRSVTGELFF. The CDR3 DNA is TGCGCCAGCAGCCAAGAGGGCAGGTCGGTAACCGGGGAGCTGTTTTTT.

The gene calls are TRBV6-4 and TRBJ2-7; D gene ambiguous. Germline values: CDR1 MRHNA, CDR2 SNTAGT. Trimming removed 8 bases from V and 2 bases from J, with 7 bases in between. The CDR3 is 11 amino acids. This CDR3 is CASGEPYEQYF. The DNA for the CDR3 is TGTGCCAGCGGAGAACCCTACGAGCAGTACTTC.

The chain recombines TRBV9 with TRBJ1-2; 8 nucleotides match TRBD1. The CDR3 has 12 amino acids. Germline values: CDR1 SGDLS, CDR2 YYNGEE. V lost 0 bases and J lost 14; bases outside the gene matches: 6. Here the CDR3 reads CASSVGPTGGTF. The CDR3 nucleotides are TGTGCCAGCAGCGTAGGCCCCACAGGGGGTACCTTC.

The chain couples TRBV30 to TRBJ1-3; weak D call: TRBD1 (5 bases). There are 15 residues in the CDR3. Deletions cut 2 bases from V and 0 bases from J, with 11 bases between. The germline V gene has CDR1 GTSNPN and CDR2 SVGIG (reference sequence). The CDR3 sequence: CAWSKADISGNTIYF. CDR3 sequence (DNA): TGTGCCTGGAGTAAGGCGGACATCTCTGGAAACACCATATATTTT.

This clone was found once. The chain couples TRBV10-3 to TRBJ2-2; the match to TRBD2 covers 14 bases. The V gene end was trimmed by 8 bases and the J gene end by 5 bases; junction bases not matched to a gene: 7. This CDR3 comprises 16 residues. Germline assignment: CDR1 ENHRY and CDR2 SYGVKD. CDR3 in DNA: TGTGCCATCGGGACTAGCGGGAGTTCGGGAACCGGGGAGCTGTTTTTT. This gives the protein CAIGTSGSSGTGELFF.

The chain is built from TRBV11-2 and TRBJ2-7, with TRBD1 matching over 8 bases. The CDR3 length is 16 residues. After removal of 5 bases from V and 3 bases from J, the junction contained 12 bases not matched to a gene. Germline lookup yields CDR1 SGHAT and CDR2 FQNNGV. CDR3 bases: TGTGCCAGCAGCCCCGGTTCTGTACAGGGGGTCTACGAGCAGTACTTC. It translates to CASSPGSVQGVYEQYF.

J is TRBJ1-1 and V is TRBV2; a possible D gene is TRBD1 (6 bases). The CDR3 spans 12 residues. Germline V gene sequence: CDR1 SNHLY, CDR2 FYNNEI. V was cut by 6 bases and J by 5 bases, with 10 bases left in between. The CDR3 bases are TGTGCCAGCAGAGATCAGGGGACTGAAGCTTTCTTT. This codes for CASRDQGTEAFF.

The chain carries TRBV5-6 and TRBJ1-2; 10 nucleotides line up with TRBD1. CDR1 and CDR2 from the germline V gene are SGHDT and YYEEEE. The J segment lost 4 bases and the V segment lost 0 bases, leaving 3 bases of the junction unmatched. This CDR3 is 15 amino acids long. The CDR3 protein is CASSLGDRGLYGYTF. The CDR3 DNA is TGTGCCAGCAGCTTGGGGGACAGGGGACTCTATGGCTACACCTTC. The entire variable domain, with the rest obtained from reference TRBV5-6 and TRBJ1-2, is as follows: DAGVTQSPTHLIKTRGQQVTLRCSPKSGHDTVSWYQQALGQGPQFIFQYYEEEERQRGNFPDRFSGHQFPNYSSELNVNALLLGDSALYLCASSLGDRGLYGYTFGSGTRLTVV.

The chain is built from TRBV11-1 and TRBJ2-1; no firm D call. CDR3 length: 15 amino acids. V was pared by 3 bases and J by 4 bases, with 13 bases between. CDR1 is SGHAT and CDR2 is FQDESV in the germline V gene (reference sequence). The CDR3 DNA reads TGTGCCAGCAGCTTTGGCACCTCCATTTACAATGAGCAGTTCTTC. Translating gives CASSFGTSIYNEQFF.

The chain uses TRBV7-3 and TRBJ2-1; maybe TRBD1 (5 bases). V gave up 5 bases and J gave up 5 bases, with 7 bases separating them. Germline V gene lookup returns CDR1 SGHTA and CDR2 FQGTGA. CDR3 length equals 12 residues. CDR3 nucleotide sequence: TGTGCCAGCAGCCTACAGGACAATGAGCAGTTCTTC. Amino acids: CASSLQDNEQFF.

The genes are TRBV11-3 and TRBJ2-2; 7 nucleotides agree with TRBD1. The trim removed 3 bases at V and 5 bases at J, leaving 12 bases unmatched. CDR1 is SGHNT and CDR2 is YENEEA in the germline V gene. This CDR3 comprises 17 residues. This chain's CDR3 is CASSLGSETGYTGELFF. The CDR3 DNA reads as TGTGCCAGCAGCTTGGGCTCCGAGACAGGGTATACCGGGGAGCTGTTTTTT.

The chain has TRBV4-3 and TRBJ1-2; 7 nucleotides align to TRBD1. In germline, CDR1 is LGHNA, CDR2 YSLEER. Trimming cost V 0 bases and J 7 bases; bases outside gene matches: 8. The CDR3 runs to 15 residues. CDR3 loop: CASSQDQRGLGGYTF. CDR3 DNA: TGCGCCAGCAGCCAAGATCAGAGGGGGCTGGGTGGCTACACCTTC.

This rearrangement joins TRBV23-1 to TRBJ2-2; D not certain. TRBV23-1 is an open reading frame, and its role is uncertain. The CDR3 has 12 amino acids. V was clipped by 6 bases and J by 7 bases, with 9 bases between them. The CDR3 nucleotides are TGCGCCAGCAGCGCTATTGACGGGGAGCTGTTTTTT. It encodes CASSAIDGELFF.